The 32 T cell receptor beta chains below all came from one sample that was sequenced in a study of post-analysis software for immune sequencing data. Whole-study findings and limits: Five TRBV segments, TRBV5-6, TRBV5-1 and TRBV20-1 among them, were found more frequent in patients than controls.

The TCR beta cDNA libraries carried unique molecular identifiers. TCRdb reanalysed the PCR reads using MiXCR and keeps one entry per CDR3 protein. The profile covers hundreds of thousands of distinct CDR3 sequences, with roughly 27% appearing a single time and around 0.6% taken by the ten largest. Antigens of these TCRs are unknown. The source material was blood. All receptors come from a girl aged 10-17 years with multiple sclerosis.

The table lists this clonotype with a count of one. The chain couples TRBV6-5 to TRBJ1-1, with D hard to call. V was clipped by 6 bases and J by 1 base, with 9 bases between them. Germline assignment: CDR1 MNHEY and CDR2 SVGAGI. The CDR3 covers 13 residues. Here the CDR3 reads CASRITGNTEAFF. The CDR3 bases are TGTGCCAGCAGGATAACGGGGAACACTGAAGCTTTCTTT.

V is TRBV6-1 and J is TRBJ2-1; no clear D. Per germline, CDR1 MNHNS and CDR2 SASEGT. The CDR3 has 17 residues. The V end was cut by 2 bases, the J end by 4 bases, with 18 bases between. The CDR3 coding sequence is TGTGCCAGCAGTGAACCAGTCTGGCGCCTGGCATACAATGAGCAGTTCTTC. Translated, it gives CASSEPVWRLAYNEQFF.

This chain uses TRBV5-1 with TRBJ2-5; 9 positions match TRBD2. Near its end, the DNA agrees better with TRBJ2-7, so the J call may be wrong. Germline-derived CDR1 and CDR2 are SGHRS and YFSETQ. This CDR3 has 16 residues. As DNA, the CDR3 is TGCGCCAGCAGCTTCGTGGAAACTAGCGGGCTCCCCGAGCAGTACTTC. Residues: CASSFVETSGLPEQYF.

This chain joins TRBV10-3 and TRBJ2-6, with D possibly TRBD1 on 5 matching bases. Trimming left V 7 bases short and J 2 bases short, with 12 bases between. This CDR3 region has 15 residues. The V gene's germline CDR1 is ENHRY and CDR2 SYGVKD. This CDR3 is CAITDGQPGANVLTF. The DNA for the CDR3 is TGTGCCATCACTGATGGACAACCTGGGGCCAACGTCCTGACTTTC.

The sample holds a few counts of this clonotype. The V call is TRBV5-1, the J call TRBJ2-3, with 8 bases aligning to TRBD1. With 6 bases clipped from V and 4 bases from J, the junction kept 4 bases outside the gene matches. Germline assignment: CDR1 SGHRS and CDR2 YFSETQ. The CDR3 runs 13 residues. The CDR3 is CASTGQGSDTQYF. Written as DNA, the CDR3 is TGCGCCAGCACCGGACAGGGATCAGATACGCAGTATTTT.

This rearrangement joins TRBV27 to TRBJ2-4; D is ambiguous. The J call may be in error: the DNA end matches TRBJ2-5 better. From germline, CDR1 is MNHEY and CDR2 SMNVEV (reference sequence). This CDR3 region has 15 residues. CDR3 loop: CASSLSKGKQETQYF. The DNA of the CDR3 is TGTGCCAGCAGTTTATCGAAAGGGAAGCAAGAGACCCAGTACTTC.

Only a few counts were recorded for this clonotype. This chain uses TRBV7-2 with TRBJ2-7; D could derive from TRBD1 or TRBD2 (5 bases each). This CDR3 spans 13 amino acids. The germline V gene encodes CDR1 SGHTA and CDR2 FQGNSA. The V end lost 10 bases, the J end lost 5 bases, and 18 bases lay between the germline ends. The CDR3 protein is CATIRDGDHEQYF. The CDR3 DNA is TGTGCCACGATCCGGGACGGGGACCACGAGCAGTACTTC.

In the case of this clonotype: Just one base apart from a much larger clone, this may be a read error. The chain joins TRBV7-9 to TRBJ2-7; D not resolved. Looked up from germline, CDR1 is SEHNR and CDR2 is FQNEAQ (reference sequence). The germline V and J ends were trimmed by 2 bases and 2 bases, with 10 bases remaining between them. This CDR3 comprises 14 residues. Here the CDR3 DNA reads TGTGCCAGCAGCTTATTGGTGGGGACCTACGAGCAGTACTTC. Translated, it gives CASSLLVGTYEQYF.

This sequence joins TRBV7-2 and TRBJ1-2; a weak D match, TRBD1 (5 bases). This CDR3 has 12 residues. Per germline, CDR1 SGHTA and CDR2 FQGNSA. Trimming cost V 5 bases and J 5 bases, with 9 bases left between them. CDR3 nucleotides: TGTGCCAGCAGCATGCAGGGTTATGGCTACACCTTC. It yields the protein CASSMQGYGYTF.

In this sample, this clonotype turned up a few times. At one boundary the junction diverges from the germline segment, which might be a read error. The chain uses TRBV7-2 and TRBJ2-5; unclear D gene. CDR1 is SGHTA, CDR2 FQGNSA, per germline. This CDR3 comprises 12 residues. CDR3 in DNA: TGTGCCAGCAACTTATACCGGGAGACCCAGTACTTC. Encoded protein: CASNLYRETQYF.

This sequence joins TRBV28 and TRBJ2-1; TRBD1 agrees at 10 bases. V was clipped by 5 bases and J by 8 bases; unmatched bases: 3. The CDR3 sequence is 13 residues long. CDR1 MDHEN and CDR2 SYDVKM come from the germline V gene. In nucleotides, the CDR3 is TGTGCCAGCAGTGACAGGGGGCTGGATGAGCAGTTCTTC. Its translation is CASSDRGLDEQFF.

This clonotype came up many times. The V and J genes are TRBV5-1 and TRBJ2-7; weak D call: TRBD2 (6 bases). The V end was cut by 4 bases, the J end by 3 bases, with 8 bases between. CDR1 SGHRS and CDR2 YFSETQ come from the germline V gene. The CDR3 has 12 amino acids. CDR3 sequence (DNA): TGCGCCAGCAGCGGGGGACTCTACGAGCAGTACTTC. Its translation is CASSGGLYEQYF.

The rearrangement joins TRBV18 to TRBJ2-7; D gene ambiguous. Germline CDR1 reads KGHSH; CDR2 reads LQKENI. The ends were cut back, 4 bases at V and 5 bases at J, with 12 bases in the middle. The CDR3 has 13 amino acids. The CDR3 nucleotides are TGTGCCAGCTCACTAAATCCAGGAGACGAGCAGTACTTC. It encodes CASSLNPGDEQYF.

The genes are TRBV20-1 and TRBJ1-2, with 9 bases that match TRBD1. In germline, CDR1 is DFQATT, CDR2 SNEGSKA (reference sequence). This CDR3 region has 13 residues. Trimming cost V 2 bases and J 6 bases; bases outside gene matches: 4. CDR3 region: CSARPGTGNGYTF. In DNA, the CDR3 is TGCAGTGCTAGACCCGGGACAGGGAATGGCTACACCTTC.

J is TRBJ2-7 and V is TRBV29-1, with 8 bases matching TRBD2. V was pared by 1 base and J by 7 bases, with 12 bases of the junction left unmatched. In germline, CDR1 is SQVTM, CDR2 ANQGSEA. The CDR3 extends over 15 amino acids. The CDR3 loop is CSVEGGLAGPGEQYF. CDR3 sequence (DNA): TGCAGCGTTGAAGGTGGACTAGCCGGGCCGGGAGAGCAGTACTTC.

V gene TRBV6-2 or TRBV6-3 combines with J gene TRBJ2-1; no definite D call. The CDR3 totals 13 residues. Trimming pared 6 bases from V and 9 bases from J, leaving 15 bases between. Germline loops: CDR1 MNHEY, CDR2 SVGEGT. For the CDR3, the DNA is TGTGCCAGCAGCGATCCGAACATCGGTGAGCAGTTCTTC. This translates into CASSDPNIGEQFF.

The CDR3 sequence: CASAERAYGYTF. The DNA of the CDR3 is TGTGCCAGTGCCGAGAGGGCCTATGGCTACACCTTC. V usage is TRBV19 and J usage is TRBJ1-2; D is uncertain. The CDR3 is made up of 12 amino acids. Trimming left V 8 bases short and J 4 bases short, with 11 bases between. Germline CDR1 is LNHDA and CDR2 is SQIVND (reference sequence).

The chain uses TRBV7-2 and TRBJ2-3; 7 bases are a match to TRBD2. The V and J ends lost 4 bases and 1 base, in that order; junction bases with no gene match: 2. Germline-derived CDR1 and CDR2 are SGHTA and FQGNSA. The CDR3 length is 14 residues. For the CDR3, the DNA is TGTGCCAGCAGCTGGGACTATCGCACAGATACGCAGTATTTT. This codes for CASSWDYRTDTQYF. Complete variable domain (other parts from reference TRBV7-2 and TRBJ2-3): GAGVSQSPSNKVTEKGKDVELRCDPISGHTALYWYRQSLGQGLEFLIYFQGNSAPDKSGLPSDRFSAERTGGSVSTLTIQRTQQEDSAVYLCASSWDYRTDTQYFGPGTRLTVL.

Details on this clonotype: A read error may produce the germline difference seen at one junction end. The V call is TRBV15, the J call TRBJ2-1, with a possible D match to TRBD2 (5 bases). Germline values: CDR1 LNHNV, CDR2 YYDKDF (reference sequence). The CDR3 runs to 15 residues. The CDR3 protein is CATSRDLSGPNERFF. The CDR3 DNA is TGTGCCACCAGCAGAGATCTCAGCGGACCCAATGAGCGGTTCTTC.

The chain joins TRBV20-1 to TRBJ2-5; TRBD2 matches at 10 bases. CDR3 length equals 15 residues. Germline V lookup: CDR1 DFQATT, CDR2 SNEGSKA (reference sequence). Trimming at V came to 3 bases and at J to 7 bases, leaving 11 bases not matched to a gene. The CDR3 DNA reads TGCAGTGCTAGTTTCGCCGGACTAGCGGCCGCGACCCAGTACTTC. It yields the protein CSASFAGLAAATQYF.

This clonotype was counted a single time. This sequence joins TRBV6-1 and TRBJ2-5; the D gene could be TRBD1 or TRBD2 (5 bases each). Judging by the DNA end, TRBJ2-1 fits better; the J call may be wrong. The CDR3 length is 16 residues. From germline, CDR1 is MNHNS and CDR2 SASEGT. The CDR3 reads CASSGQKGTLQETQFF. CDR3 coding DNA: TGTGCCAGCAGTGGCCAAAAAGGGACGCTCCAAGAGACCCAGTTCTTC.

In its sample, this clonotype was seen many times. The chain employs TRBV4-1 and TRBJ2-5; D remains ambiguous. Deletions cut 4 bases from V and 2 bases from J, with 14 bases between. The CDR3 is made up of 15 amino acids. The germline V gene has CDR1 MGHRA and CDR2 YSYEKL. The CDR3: CASSLIWLSQETQYF. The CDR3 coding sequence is TGCGCCAGCAGCCTCATCTGGCTTTCTCAAGAGACCCAGTACTTC.

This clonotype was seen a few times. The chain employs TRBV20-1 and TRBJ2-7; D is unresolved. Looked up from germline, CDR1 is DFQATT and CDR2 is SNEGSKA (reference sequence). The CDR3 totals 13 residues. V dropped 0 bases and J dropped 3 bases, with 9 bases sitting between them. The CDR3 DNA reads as TGCAGTGCTAGAGATGTAGGGTACTACGAGCAGTACTTC. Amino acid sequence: CSARDVGYYEQYF.

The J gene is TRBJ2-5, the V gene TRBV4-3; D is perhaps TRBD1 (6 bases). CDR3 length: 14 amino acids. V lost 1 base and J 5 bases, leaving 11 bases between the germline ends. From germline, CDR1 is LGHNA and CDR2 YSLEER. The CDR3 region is CASSQVRGTETQYF. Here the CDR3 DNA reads TGCGCCAGCAGCCAAGTGAGGGGGACGGAGACCCAGTACTTC.

This CDR3 is CASSKAAYSNQPQHF. DNA of the CDR3: TGTGCCAGTAGCAAGGCTGCATATAGCAATCAGCCCCAGCATTTT. This chain joins TRBV6-2 or TRBV6-3 and TRBJ1-5, with D hard to call. V shed 9 bases and J shed 0 bases, with 15 bases lying between them. The CDR3 is made up of 15 amino acids. CDR1 is MNHEY and CDR2 is SVGEGT in the germline V gene.

The CDR3 DNA reads as TGCAGCGTTGATGGCCGACAGGGGGCGTCGGATACGCAGTATTTT. This sequence encodes CSVDGRQGASDTQYF. The chain joins TRBV29-1 to TRBJ2-3, with 10 nucleotides matching TRBD1. CDR1 is SQVTM, CDR2 ANQGSEA, per germline. J lost 6 bases, V lost 3 bases, and 9 bases had no gene match. CDR3 length: 15 amino acids.

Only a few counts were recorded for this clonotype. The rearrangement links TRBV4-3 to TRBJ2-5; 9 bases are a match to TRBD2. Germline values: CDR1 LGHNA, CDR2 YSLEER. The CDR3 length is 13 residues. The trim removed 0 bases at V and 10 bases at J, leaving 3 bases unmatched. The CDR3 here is CASSQDRGRDQYF. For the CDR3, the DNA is TGCGCCAGCAGCCAAGATCGCGGGAGGGACCAGTACTTC.

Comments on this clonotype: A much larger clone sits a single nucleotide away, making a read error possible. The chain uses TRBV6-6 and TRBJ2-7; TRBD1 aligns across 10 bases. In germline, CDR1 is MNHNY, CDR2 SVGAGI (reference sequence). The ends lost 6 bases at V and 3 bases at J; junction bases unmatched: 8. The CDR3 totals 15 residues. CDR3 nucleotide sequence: TGTGCCAGCAGCCCCCCGGGACAGGGGATCTACGAGCAGTACTTC. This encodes CASSPPGQGIYEQYF.

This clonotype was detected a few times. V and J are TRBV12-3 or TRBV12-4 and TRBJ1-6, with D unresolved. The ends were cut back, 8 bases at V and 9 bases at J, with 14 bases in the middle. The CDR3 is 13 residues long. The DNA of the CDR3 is TGTGCCAGCGGACCTACTCGCGGTTCACCCCTCCACTTT. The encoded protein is CASGPTRGSPLHF.

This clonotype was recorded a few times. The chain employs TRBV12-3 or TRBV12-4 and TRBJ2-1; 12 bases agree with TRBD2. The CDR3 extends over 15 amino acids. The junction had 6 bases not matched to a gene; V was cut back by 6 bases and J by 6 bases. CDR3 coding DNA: TGTGCCAGCAGGATTCTAGCGGGGGGGCCCAATGAGCAGTTCTTC. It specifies CASRILAGGPNEQFF.

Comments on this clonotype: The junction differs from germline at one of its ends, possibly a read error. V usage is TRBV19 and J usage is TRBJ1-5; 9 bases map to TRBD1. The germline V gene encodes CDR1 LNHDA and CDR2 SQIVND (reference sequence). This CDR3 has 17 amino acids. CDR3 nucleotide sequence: TGTGCCAGTAGTCTTGACAGGGGGTTGTCTAGCATTCAGCCCCAGCATTTT. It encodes CASSLDRGLSSIQPQHF. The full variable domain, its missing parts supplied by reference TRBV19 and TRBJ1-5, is DGGITQSPKYLFRKEGQNVTLSCEQNLNHDAMYWYRQDPGQGLRLIYYSQIVNDFQKGDIAEGYSVSREKKESFPLTVTSAQKNPTAFYLCASSLDRGLSSIQPQHFGDGTRLSIL.

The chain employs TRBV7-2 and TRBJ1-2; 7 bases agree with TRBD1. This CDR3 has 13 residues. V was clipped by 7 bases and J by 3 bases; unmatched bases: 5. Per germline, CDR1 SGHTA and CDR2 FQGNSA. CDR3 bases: TGTGCCAGCACCCCTCAGGGGGACTATGGCTACACCTTC. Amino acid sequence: CASTPQGDYGYTF.